Listed below are T cell receptor beta chains from one sample, sequenced in a study of T cell responses to AZD1222 COVID-19 vaccine. Sequencing used immunoSEQ multiplex PCR; TCRdb keeps in-frame clones, though not all of them. The profile shows some 130,000 clones, 90% to 95% of them singletons. The specimen comprised peripheral blood, sampled on day 0 of AZD1222 vaccination. These receptors all stem from an adult in good health. Each CDR3 is given with its conserved first and last residue. D genes are given only for firm matches. Size is stated for part of the rows, as once, few or many counts, or as a class when the clone is expanded.

CDR3 length	clone size	V gene	J gene	D gene	CDR3 protein	CDR3 DNA
16	NA	TRBV6-4	TRBJ2-1	TRBD1	CASSDSRGGDYNEQFF	TGTGCCAGCAGTGACTCGAGAGGGGGCGACTACAATGAGCAGTTCTTC
14	few	TRBV24-1	TRBJ2-1	NA	CATSDQTSRYEQFF	TGTGCCACCAGTGACCAGACTAGTCGCTATGAGCAGTTCTTC
13	few	TRBV2	TRBJ1-1	NA	CASNSWGGTEAFF	TGTGCCAGCAACTCGTGGGGCGGCACTGAAGCTTTCTTT
19	NA	TRBV19	TRBJ2-4	TRBD2	CASSIGLAGGLGAKNIQYF	TGTGCCAGTAGTATAGGACTAGCGGGAGGTTTGGGGGCCAAAAACATTCAGTACTTC
17	NA	TRBV7-3	TRBJ2-5	TRBD2	CASSPNPGLAGGETQYF	TGTGCCAGCAGCCCGAACCCCGGACTAGCGGGAGGGGAGACCCAGTACTTC
15	once	TRBV4-2	TRBJ1-1	NA	CASSQDLGSGVRAFF	TGTGCCAGCAGCCAAGATCTAGGGTCTGGGGTTAGGGCTTTCTTT
13	NA	TRBV7-2	TRBJ1-2	NA	CASSPEQGSGYTF	TGTGCCAGCAGCCCAGAACAGGGAAGTGGCTACACCTTC
14	NA	TRBV6-5	TRBJ1-1	NA	CASSPIRVNTEAFF	TGTGCCAGCAGTCCAATCAGGGTGAACACTGAAGCTTTCTTT
16	NA	TRBV6-6	TRBJ1-5	NA	CASSYPPGGRNQPQHF	TGTGCCAGCAGTTACCCGCCAGGAGGTCGCAATCAGCCCCAGCATTTT
14	NA	TRBV27	TRBJ2-1	TRBD1	CASSLSGTGSEQFF	TGTGCCAGCAGTTTATCAGGGACAGGGAGTGAGCAGTTCTTC
15	once	TRBV5-6	TRBJ1-1	NA	CASRWRGPMNTEAFF	TGTGCCAGCCGCTGGAGGGGACCCATGAACACTGAAGCTTTCTTT
13	NA	TRBV12-3/TRBV12-4	TRBJ1-2	TRBD1	CASRDRTSYGYTF	TGTGCCAGCAGGGACAGGACCTCATATGGCTACACCTTC
17	many	TRBV7-9	TRBJ2-1	TRBD2	CASSGIGGSKGYNEQFF	TGTGCCAGCAGCGGAATTGGCGGGAGTAAGGGCTACAATGAGCAGTTCTTC
11	NA	TRBV20-1	TRBJ2-7	NA	CSARWADSGYF	TGCAGTGCTAGATGGGCAGACTCGGGGTACTTC
18	NA	TRBV7-2	TRBJ2-1	TRBD2	CASSLGASGRTLVNEQFF	TGTGCCAGCAGCTTAGGGGCTAGCGGGAGGACCCTTGTGAATGAGCAGTTCTTC
19	NA	TRBV19	TRBJ2-6	NA	CASSRLGAQLSSGANVLTF	TGTGCCAGTAGTCGACTTGGGGCTCAGCTCTCCTCTGGGGCCAACGTCCTGACTTTC
15	NA	TRBV28	TRBJ1-1	TRBD1	CASSLSSGGRTEAFF	TGTGCCAGCAGTTTATCCTCAGGGGGCCGGACTGAAGCTTTCTTT
18	NA	TRBV6-2/TRBV6-3	TRBJ1-1	NA	CASSYSSRGSLGLTEAFF	TGTGCCAGCAGTTACTCGAGTAGAGGGAGCCTTGGTCTCACTGAAGCTTTCTTT
20	NA	TRBV19	TRBJ2-7	NA	CASSTLPTRGGQGRPYEQYF	TGTGCCAGTAGTACCCTGCCGACTAGGGGGGGGCAGGGACGGCCCTACGAGCAGTACTTC
15	NA	TRBV18	TRBJ2-7	NA	CASSPEQVPSYEQYF	TGTGCCAGCTCACCAGAACAGGTCCCCTCCTACGAGCAGTACTTC
15	NA	TRBV9	TRBJ2-5	TRBD2	CASSVYSGGGETQYF	TGTGCCAGCAGCGTTTATAGCGGGGGAGGAGAGACCCAGTACTTC
15	few	TRBV24-1	TRBJ1-2	NA	CATSESLGGNYGYTF	TGTGCCACCAGTGAGTCGCTTGGGGGAAACTATGGCTACACCTTC
13	NA	TRBV25-1	TRBJ1-1	NA	CASSVSENTEAFF	TGTGCCAGCAGTGTCTCAGAGAACACTGAAGCTTTCTTT
13	once	TRBV7-7	TRBJ2-7	TRBD1	CASSPQTGTEQYF	TGTGCCAGCAGCCCTCAGACAGGGACCGAGCAGTACTTC
14	NA	TRBV27	TRBJ2-7	TRBD1	CASSFRQGNYEQYF	TGTGCCAGCAGTTTCAGACAGGGGAACTACGAGCAGTACTTC
18	NA	TRBV7-9	TRBJ1-6	TRBD1	CASSFGPGQGASGSPLHF	TGTGCCAGCAGTTTCGGACCTGGACAGGGGGCTTCAGGATCACCCCTCCACTTT
13	NA	TRBV19	TRBJ1-5	TRBD1	CASQDRSNQPQHF	TGTGCCAGCCAGGACAGGAGCAATCAGCCCCAGCATTTT
15	NA	TRBV28	TRBJ2-5	NA	CASSLPTAYQETQYF	TGTGCCAGCAGTTTGCCGACAGCCTACCAAGAGACCCAGTACTTC
15	NA	TRBV7-6	TRBJ2-5	NA	CASSLFTSPQETQYF	TGTGCCAGCAGCTTATTCACTTCCCCACAAGAGACCCAGTACTTC
16	NA	TRBV6-6	TRBJ2-7	TRBD2	CASSYGAGGPSYEQYF	TGTGCCAGCAGTTACGGGGCGGGGGGACCCTCCTACGAGCAGTACTTC